The 20 T cell receptor beta chains presented below share a single source sample, sequenced in a study of T cells in narcolepsy. TCRdb's table, derived via immunoSEQ multiplex PCR, lists solely in-frame clones and lacks some. Of about 32,000 clones in the sample, roughly 79% are singletons; the top ten hold roughly 3.8%. The sequenced sample was memory (CD45RA-) CD4+ T cells from blood. These TCRs come from a human donor in good health.

The chain carries TRBV4-1 and TRBJ1-6; D gene uncertain. The CDR3 has 15 amino acids. V was clipped by 0 bases and J by 10 bases, with 13 bases between them. Germline CDR1 is MGHRA and CDR2 is YSYEKL. The CDR3 DNA sequence: TGCGCCAGCAGCCAAGAATCCCACGGCCGGTCACCCCTCCACTTT. Protein sequence: CASSQESHGRSPLHF.

Points on this clone: The sample contains more than one DNA sequence encoding this CDR3. V is TRBV11-3 and J is TRBJ2-7; a weak D match, TRBD1 (5 bases). The CDR3 consists of 15 residues. The germline V and J ends were trimmed by 1 base and 3 bases, with 13 bases remaining between them. Germline CDR1 is SGHNT and CDR2 is YENEEA. The CDR3 sequence is CASSLGVQGLYEQYF. CDR3 nucleotide sequence: TGTGCCAGCAGCTTAGGAGTCCAGGGCCTCTACGAGCAGTACTTC.

A word on this clone: Other DNA sequences in this specimen translate into the identical CDR3. The CDR3 loop reads CASSLVTSGNSYEQYF. CDR3 bases: TGCGCCAGCAGCTTGGTGACCAGCGGGAACTCCTACGAGCAGTACTTC. The chain carries TRBV5-1 and TRBJ2-7; 7 bases map to TRBD2. J lost 0 bases, V lost 0 bases, and 6 bases had no gene match. This CDR3 spans 16 amino acids. Germline CDR1 reads SGHRS; CDR2 reads YFSETQ.

The chain employs TRBV10-1 and TRBJ1-2; 8 nucleotides line up with TRBD1. V dropped 3 bases and J dropped 8; count of bases not matched to a gene: 5. Germline V gene sequence: CDR1 WNHNN, CDR2 SYGVQD (reference sequence). The length of the CDR3 is 13 residues. The CDR3 region is CASSDPGGEGYTF. CDR3 in DNA: TGCGCCAGCAGTGATCCAGGGGGCGAGGGCTACACCTTC.

The CDR3 spells CASSLGTVNTGELFF. As DNA, the CDR3 is TGTGCCAGCAGCTTGGGCACGGTGAACACCGGGGAGCTGTTTTTT. The rearrangement uses TRBV5-4 and TRBJ2-2; D remains ambiguous. The V end was cut by 0 bases, the J end by 1 base, with 7 bases between. The CDR3 has 15 residues. The V gene's germline CDR1 is SGHNT and CDR2 YYREEE (reference sequence). Together with reference TRBV5-4 and TRBJ2-2, the CDR3 gives the full variable domain: ETGVTQSPTHLIKTRGQQVTLRCSSQSGHNTVSWYQQALGQGPQFIFQYYREEENGRGNFPPRFSGLQFPNYSSELNVNALELDDSALYLCASSLGTVNTGELFFGEGSRLTVL.

The V and J genes are TRBV18 and TRBJ2-3; 7 bases are shared with TRBD2. With 3 bases clipped from V and 1 base from J, the junction kept 7 bases outside the gene matches. Germline CDR1 reads KGHSH; CDR2 reads LQKENI. The CDR3 totals 16 residues. CDR3 coding DNA: TGTGCCAGCTCACCCTCAGGTCTAGCGGGCACAGATACGCAGTATTTT. It translates to CASSPSGLAGTDTQYF.

This chain uses TRBV6-5 with TRBJ2-1; possibly TRBD2 for D (5 bases). V lost 2 bases to trimming and J lost 13 bases, with 9 bases between them. The CDR3 sequence is 11 residues long. Germline CDR1 is MNHEY and CDR2 is SVGAGI. The CDR3 protein is CASSYVGKQFF. The DNA for the CDR3 is TGTGCCAGCAGTTACGTCGGGAAACAGTTCTTC.

This rearrangement joins TRBV20-1 to TRBJ2-3; tentative D call: TRBD2 (5 bases). This CDR3 region has 11 residues. Trimming removed 7 bases from V and 6 bases from J, with 11 bases in between. CDR1 and CDR2 from the germline V gene are DFQATT and SNEGSKA (reference sequence). For the CDR3, the DNA is TGCAGTGTTACGACGGGGGATACGCAGTATTTT. This gives the protein CSVTTGDTQYF.

V is TRBV6-6 and J is TRBJ2-7, with no clear D. The CDR3 covers 11 residues. Trimming took 6 bases from V and 3 from J, leaving 6 bases between them. The germline V gene encodes CDR1 MNHNY and CDR2 SVGAGI (reference sequence). The CDR3 DNA is TGTGCCAGCAGACTAATCTACGAGCAGTACTTC. Protein: CASRLIYEQYF.

The J gene is TRBJ2-1, the V gene TRBV11-3; D tentatively fits TRBD1 or TRBD2 (5 bases each). The V gene lost 7 bases and the J gene lost 6 bases, with 13 bases spanning the gap. CDR3 size: 13 residues. Looked up from germline, CDR1 is SGHNT and CDR2 is YENEEA. The CDR3 DNA reads as TGTGCCAGCACCCAGGGACCCCTCAATGAGCAGTTCTTC. Amino acid sequence: CASTQGPLNEQFF. Together with reference TRBV11-3 and TRBJ2-1, the CDR3 gives the full variable domain: EAGVVQSPRYKIIEKKQPVAFWCNPISGHNTLYWYLQNLGQGPELLIRYENEEAVDDSQLPKDRFSAERLKGVDSTLKIQPAELGDSAVYLCASTQGPLNEQFFGPGTRLTVL.

The J gene is TRBJ1-4, the V gene TRBV14, with TRBD1 matching over 8 bases. V was pared by 4 bases and J by 8 bases, with 3 bases of the junction left unmatched. CDR1 and CDR2 from the germline V gene are SGHDN and FVKESK. The CDR3 has 13 residues. Here the CDR3 DNA reads TGTGCCAGCAGCCGGACAGGGCCCGAAAAACTGTTTTTT. Protein sequence: CASSRTGPEKLFF.

In this sample, this clone turned up a few times. The J gene is TRBJ2-7, the V gene TRBV6-5; possibly TRBD1 for D (6 bases). In germline, CDR1 is MNHEY, CDR2 SVGAGI. V lost 10 bases and J lost 6, with 16 bases in between. The CDR3 covers 12 residues. The CDR3 loop is CATTPRRGEQYF. DNA of the CDR3: TGTGCCACCACCCCCCGCAGGGGCGAGCAGTACTTC.

The chain uses TRBV5-4 and TRBJ1-3; no reliable D call. The CDR3 has 13 residues. Trimming removed 4 bases from V and 0 bases from J, with 5 bases in between. Germline V CDR1 and CDR2: SGHNT, YYREEE (reference sequence). The CDR3 nucleotides are TGTGCCAGCAGCCTGATCTCTGGAAACACCATATATTTT. It encodes CASSLISGNTIYF.

V and J are TRBV6-4 and TRBJ1-1, with no clear D. Between the trimmed V and J ends, which lost 6 bases and 2 bases, there was a span of 13 bases. The germline gives CDR1 MRHNA, CDR2 SNTAGT. This CDR3 is 14 amino acids long. The CDR3 nucleotides are TGTGCCAGCAGCGTGACGGCGAGTAACACTGAAGCTTTCTTT. Amino acid sequence: CASSVTASNTEAFF.

The rearrangement joins TRBV13 to TRBJ2-7; D possibly uses TRBD1 or TRBD2 (5 bases each). V dropped 3 bases and J dropped 2 bases, with 17 bases sitting between them. CDR1 and CDR2 from the germline V gene are PRHDT and FYEKMQ (reference sequence). The CDR3 length is 16 residues. The CDR3 loop reads CASSFYTAGAAYEQYF. The CDR3 DNA is TGTGCCAGCAGCTTTTACACCGCCGGGGCGGCCTACGAGCAGTACTTC.

The chain carries TRBV27 and TRBJ1-2; D not resolved. Looked up from germline, CDR1 is MNHEY and CDR2 is SMNVEV (reference sequence). V shed 6 bases and J shed 4 bases, with 27 bases lying between them. The CDR3 is made up of 18 amino acids. The CDR3 spells CASRKDIPGVQSIYGYTF. As DNA, the CDR3 is TGTGCCAGCAGAAAAGACATCCCGGGAGTCCAGTCTATCTATGGCTACACCTTC.

The chain links TRBV4-1 to TRBJ2-7; possibly TRBD1 for D (5 bases). This CDR3 spans 13 amino acids. CDR1 is MGHRA, CDR2 YSYEKL, per germline. Trimming took off 2 bases at V and 7 bases at J, with 12 bases between the two ends. The CDR3 spells CASSQNAGWEQYF. CDR3 nucleotides: TGCGCCAGCAGCCAAAACGCAGGGTGGGAGCAGTACTTC.

The chain recombines TRBV14 with TRBJ2-5; no reliable D call. Trimming removed 4 bases from V and 4 bases from J, with 10 bases in between. The length of the CDR3 is 13 residues. The germline gives CDR1 SGHDN, CDR2 FVKESK. DNA of the CDR3: TGTGCCAGCAGCCCCTATCCCAGAGAGACCCAGTACTTC. Protein: CASSPYPRETQYF.

In this sample, this clone turned up a few times. A read error may produce the germline difference seen at one junction end. CDR3 nucleotides: TGTGCCAGCAGCTCCCTACGACTAGCGGGAGGGCTGCTTATCTTC. Amino acids: CASSSLRLAGGLLIF. The genes are TRBV11-3 and TRBJ2-1; 14 bases agree with TRBD2. Looked up from germline, CDR1 is SGHNT and CDR2 is YENEEA. The CDR3 contains 15 residues. Using reference TRBV11-3 and TRBJ2-1 for the parts outside the CDR3, the full variable domain is EAGVVQSPRYKIIEKKQPVAFWCNPISGHNTLYWYLQNLGQGPELLIRYENEEAVDDSQLPKDRFSAERLKGVDSTLKIQPAELGDSAVYLCASSSLRLAGGLLIFGPGTRLTVL.

This rearrangement joins TRBV2 to TRBJ2-6; 8 bases fit TRBD1. The CDR3 is made up of 15 amino acids. Germline V gene data show CDR1 as SNHLY and CDR2 as FYNNEI. V shed 6 bases, J shed 3 bases, and the junction held 4 bases outside the gene matches. CDR3 nucleotides: TGTGCCAGCAGCGACAGGGGCGGTGGGGCCAACGTCCTGACTTTC. As protein: CASSDRGGGANVLTF.